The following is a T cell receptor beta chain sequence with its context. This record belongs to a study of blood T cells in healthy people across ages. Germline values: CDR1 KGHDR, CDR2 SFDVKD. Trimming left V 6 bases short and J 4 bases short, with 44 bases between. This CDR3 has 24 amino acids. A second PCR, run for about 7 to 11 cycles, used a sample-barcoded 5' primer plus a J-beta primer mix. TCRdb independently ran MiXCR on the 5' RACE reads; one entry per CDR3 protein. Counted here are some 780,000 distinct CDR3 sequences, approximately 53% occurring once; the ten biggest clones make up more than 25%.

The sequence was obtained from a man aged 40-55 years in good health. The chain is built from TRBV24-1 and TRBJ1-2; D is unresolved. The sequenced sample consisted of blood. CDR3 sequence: CATSHEALRDLQFVSIRSLYGYTF. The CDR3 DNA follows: TGTGCCACCAGTCACGAGGCCCTTCGGGATTTACAATTCGTCTCTATTAGGTCCCTCTATGGCTACACCTTC.